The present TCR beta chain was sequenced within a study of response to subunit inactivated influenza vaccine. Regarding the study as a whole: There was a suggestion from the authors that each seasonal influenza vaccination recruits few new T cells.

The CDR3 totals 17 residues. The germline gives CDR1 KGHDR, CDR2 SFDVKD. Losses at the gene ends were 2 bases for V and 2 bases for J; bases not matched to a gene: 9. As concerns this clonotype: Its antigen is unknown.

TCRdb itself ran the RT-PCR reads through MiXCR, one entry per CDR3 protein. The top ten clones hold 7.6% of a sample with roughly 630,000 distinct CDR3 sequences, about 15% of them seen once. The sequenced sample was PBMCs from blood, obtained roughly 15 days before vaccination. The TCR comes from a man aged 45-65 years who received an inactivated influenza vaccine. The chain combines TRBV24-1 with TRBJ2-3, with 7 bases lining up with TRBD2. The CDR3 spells CATSDWTSTVNTDTQYF. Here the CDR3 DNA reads TGTGCCACCAGTGATTGGACTAGTACGGTAAACACAGATACGCAGTATTTT.